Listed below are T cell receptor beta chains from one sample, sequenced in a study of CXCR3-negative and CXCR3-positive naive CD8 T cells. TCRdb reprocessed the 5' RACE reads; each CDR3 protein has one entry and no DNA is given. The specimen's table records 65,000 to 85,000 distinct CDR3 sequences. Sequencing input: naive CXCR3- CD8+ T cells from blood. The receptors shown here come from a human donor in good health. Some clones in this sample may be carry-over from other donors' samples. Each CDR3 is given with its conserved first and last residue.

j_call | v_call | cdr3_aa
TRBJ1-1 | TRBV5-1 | CASSGQNTEAFF
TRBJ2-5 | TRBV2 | CASHGTSVLQETQYF
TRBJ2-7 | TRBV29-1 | CSVEPRGGYEQYF
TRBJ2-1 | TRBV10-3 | CAINGGAGGAYNEQFF
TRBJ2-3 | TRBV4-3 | CASSQDQRGGAADTQYF
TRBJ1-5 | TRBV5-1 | CASPGEQWGNQPQHF
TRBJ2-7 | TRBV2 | CASSEPHYRGGTYEQYF
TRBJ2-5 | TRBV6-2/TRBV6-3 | CASSARYQETQYF
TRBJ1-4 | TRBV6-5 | CASSYSSGGKLFF
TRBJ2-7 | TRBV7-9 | CASSNGTSGRGEQYF
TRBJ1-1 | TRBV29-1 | CSVEGPGNTEAFF
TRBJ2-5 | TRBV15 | CATSQTLANQETQYF
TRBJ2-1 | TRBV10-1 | CASSENPPGGLINEQFF
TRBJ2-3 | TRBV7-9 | CASSLEGDTQYF
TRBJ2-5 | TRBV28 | CASSLEGLQETQYF
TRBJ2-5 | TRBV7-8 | CASSLGPPWGETQYF
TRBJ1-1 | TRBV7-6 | CASSQLFNTEAFF
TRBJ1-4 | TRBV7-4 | CASSLPEGEKLFF
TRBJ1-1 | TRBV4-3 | CASSQDQQNTEAFF
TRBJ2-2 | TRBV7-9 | CASSLWRTGDTGELFF
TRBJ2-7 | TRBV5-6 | CASSLGGLTYEQYF
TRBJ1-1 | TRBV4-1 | CASSQDPMANTEAFF
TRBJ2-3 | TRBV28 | CASSPPGAGGTTDTQYF
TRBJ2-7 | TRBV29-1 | CSVTMTALGYEQYF
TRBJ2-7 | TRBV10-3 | CAISDTQETLEQYF
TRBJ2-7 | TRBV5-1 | CASSPPGLAGGPVFHEQYF
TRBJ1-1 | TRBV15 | CATSRVGGQIEAFF
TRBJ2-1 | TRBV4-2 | CASSQDRSPSEQFF
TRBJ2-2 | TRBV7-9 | CASSPPGMRNTGELFF
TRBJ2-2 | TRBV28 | CASSSRLNTGELFF
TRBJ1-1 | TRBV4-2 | CASSHTTGFATEAFF
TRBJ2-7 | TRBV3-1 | CASSLRDRYPYEQYF
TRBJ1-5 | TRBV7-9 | CASSLEGGSNQPQHF
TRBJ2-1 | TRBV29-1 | CSVDRGENNEQFF
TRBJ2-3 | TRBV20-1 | CSARTPQVLRLAASTDTQYF
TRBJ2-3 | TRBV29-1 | CSVVGWGTQSGADTQYF
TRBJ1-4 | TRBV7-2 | CASSMQGGDGEKLFF
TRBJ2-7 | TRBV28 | CASGFPIPPYEQYF
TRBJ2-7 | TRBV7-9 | CASSADVTYEQYF
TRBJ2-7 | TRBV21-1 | CASSKIPGQGSHEQYF
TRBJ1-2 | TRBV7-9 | CASSLGLASNYGYTF
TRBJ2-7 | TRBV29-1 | CSVEGQGYEQYF
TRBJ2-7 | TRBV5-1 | CASGAENSYEQYF
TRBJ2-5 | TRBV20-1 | CSARDSYGQEETQYF
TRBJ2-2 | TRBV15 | CATSRDLSLAGDGELFF